The next 30 T cell receptor beta chains were all read from a single sample in a study of blood T cells in healthy people across ages. Then a second PCR, running roughly 7 to 11 cycles, was carried out with a sample-barcoded 5' primer and a J-beta primer mix. TCRdb reanalysed the 5' RACE reads using MiXCR and keeps one entry per CDR3 protein. This table has approximately 800,000 distinct CDR3 sequences, roughly three fifths appearing once. The source material was blood. Receptors were obtained from a man between 40 and 49 years old in good health.

This chain connects TRBV28 to TRBJ2-3, with D maybe TRBD1 (6 bases). CDR3 length equals 14 residues. The V gene lost 5 bases and the J gene lost 2 bases, with 11 bases spanning the gap. CDR1 MDHEN and CDR2 SYDVKM come from the germline V gene. This CDR3 is CASSLRDTTDTQYF. The CDR3 bases are TGTGCCAGCAGTCTACGGGACACCACAGATACGCAGTATTTT. Based on the CDR3 plus reference TRBV28 and TRBJ2-3, the full variable domain is DVKVTQSSRYLVKRTGEKVFLECVQDMDHENMFWYRQDPGLGLRLIYFSYDVKMKEKGDIPEGYSVSREKKERFSLILESASTNQTSMYLCASSLRDTTDTQYFGPGTRLTVL.

This clonotype was detected once. This chain joins TRBV11-2 and TRBJ2-7; tentatively, D is TRBD1 or TRBD2 (5 bases each). Trimming removed 5 bases from V and 5 bases from J, with 19 bases in between. This CDR3 spans 15 amino acids. Germline V gene lookup returns CDR1 SGHAT and CDR2 FQNNGV. CDR3 residues: CASSPLGTQGDEQYF. In DNA form, the CDR3 reads TGTGCCAGCAGCCCATTGGGGACCCAGGGCGACGAGCAGTACTTC.

This clonotype has only a few counts. The chain links TRBV7-2 to TRBJ2-7, with 7 bases lining up with TRBD2. Germline CDR1 is SGHTA and CDR2 is FQGNSA. The V gene end was trimmed by 5 bases and the J gene end by 2 bases; junction bases not matched to a gene: 6. This CDR3 spans 14 amino acids. CDR3 bases: TGTGCCAGCAGCGCGGGACTATCTACCTACGAGCAGTACTTC. Translating gives CASSAGLSTYEQYF.

This chain uses TRBV12-3 or TRBV12-4 with TRBJ2-3, with D perhaps matching TRBD2 (5 bases). Trimming cost V 1 base and J 2 bases, with 22 bases left between them. CDR3 length equals 19 residues. CDR3 amino acids: CASSLDGGRGGRVTDTQYF. CDR3 bases: TGTGCCAGCAGTTTAGACGGCGGCCGGGGTGGGCGGGTCACAGATACGCAGTATTTT.

This clonotype was counted many times. The chain has TRBV25-1 and TRBJ2-3, with no clear D. CDR3 size: 11 residues. CDR1 is MGHDK, CDR2 SYGVNS, per germline. Trimming shortened V by 7 bases and J by 5 bases, and 7 bases separated the two germline ends. CDR3 coding DNA: TGTGCCAGCACGTGGGGAGATACGCAGTATTTT. Residues: CASTWGDTQYF.

This clonotype was seen a handful of times. This sequence joins TRBV27 and TRBJ2-7; 10 bases line up with TRBD2. V was pared by 3 bases and J by 1 base, with 6 bases of the junction left unmatched. From germline, CDR1 is MNHEY and CDR2 SMNVEV (reference sequence). The CDR3 extends over 16 amino acids. CDR3 in amino acids: CASSFTGSGRSYEQYF. CDR3 in DNA: TGTGCCAGCAGTTTTACGGGTAGCGGGAGGTCCTACGAGCAGTACTTC.

This clonotype has only a few counts. This chain connects TRBV9 to TRBJ1-1; tentatively, D is TRBD1 (5 bases). The CDR3 length is 14 residues. CDR1 SGDLS and CDR2 YYNGEE come from the germline V gene. V lost 4 bases and J 1 base, leaving 11 bases between the germline ends. CDR3 nucleotides: TGTGCCAGCAGCCAGGGTTTCGGGAACACTGAAGCTTTCTTT. Its translation is CASSQGFGNTEAFF. The complete variable domain, with remaining parts taken from reference TRBV9 and TRBJ1-1, reads DSGVTQTPKHLITATGQRVTLRCSPRSGDLSVYWYQQSLDQGLQFLIQYYNGEERAKGNILERFSAQQFPDLHSELNLSSLELGDSALYFCASSQGFGNTEAFFGQGTRLTVV.

This clonotype was observed a few times. The gene calls are TRBV3-1 and TRBJ2-3, with 9 nucleotides matching TRBD2. In germline, CDR1 is LGHDT, CDR2 YNNKEL (reference sequence). The CDR3 consists of 16 residues. V was clipped by 1 base and J by 6 bases; unmatched bases: 8. CDR3 residues: CASSQVAAGGEDTQYF. CDR3 DNA: TGTGCCAGCAGCCAAGTTGCAGCGGGGGGCGAGGATACGCAGTATTTT.

Here the CDR3 reads CSAGMDYEQYF. CDR3 bases: TGCAGTGCTGGAATGGATTACGAGCAGTACTTC. This chain joins TRBV20-1 and TRBJ2-7, with D unresolved. V lost 5 bases and J 4 bases, leaving 9 bases between the germline ends. Looked up from germline, CDR1 is DFQATT and CDR2 is SNEGSKA (reference sequence). The CDR3 has 11 amino acids.

This chain joins TRBV5-6 and TRBJ2-4; perhaps TRBD1 as D (5 bases). The V gene lost 3 bases and the J gene lost 0 bases, with 10 bases spanning the gap. The CDR3 runs 15 residues. Germline values: CDR1 SGHDT, CDR2 YYEEEE. The CDR3 sequence: CASSSGHSAKNIQYF. CDR3 nucleotides: TGTGCCAGCAGCTCTGGACACTCAGCCAAAAACATTCAGTACTTC.

The chain is built from TRBV2 and TRBJ1-1, with D uncertain. The CDR3 is made up of 10 amino acids. The V and J ends lost 8 bases and 7 bases respectively, with 8 bases between them. Germline loops: CDR1 SNHLY, CDR2 FYNNEI. The CDR3 DNA sequence: TGTGCCAGCGTACGGGTTGAAGCTTTCTTT. Translation: CASVRVEAFF. The variable domain in full, with the rest retrieved from reference TRBV2 and TRBJ1-1, is EPEVTQTPSHQVTQMGQEVILRCVPISNHLYFYWYRQILGQKVEFLVSFYNNEISEKSEIFDDQFSVERPDGSNFTLKIRSTKLEDSAMYFCASVRVEAFFGQGTRLTVV.

This clonotype was observed a handful of times. The CDR3 sequence: CASSEGLLSNEQFF. The CDR3 DNA reads TGCGCCAGCAGTGAGGGACTGCTTAGCAATGAGCAGTTCTTC. This sequence joins TRBV10-2 and TRBJ2-1; weak D call: TRBD2 (5 bases). The germline V gene has CDR1 WSHSY and CDR2 SAAADI. Trimming stripped 2 bases from V and 6 bases from J, with 11 bases between. This CDR3 comprises 14 residues.

This chain joins TRBV20-1 and TRBJ1-5, with D possibly matching TRBD1 (5 bases). The V and J ends lost 5 bases and 3 bases respectively, with 14 bases between them. The CDR3 covers 14 residues. Germline V CDR1 and CDR2: DFQATT, SNEGSKA (reference sequence). In DNA, the CDR3 is TGCAGTGCTGGGACGTTAGGAGACAATCAGCCCCAGCATTTT. Its protein is CSAGTLGDNQPQHF.

This clonotype has a handful of counts. The chain joins TRBV9 to TRBJ2-5, with D maybe TRBD1 (7 bases). The V end lost 3 bases, the J end lost 5 bases, and 11 bases lay between the germline ends. CDR1 and CDR2 (germline): SGDLS, YYNGEE. The CDR3 sequence is 13 residues long. The CDR3 protein is CASSAPGGETQYF. The CDR3 coding sequence is TGTGCCAGCAGCGCCCCAGGGGGGGAGACCCAGTACTTC. Full variable domain (remainder filled in from reference TRBV9 and TRBJ2-5): DSGVTQTPKHLITATGQRVTLRCSPRSGDLSVYWYQQSLDQGLQFLIQYYNGEERAKGNILERFSAQQFPDLHSELNLSSLELGDSALYFCASSAPGGETQYFGPGTRLLVL.

This sequence joins TRBV27 and TRBJ1-4; D is unresolved. With 7 bases removed from V and 2 bases from J, the gap between germline ends came to 8 bases. Germline-derived CDR1 and CDR2 are MNHEY and SMNVEV (reference sequence). CDR3 length equals 13 residues. The CDR3 DNA sequence: TGTGCCAGCACCCGGGGTACTAATGAAAAACTGTTTTTT. Encoded protein: CASTRGTNEKLFF.

The chain recombines TRBV6-5 with TRBJ1-2, with TRBD1 as a possible D gene (6 bases). The germline gives CDR1 MNHEY, CDR2 SVGAGI. This CDR3 has 22 amino acids. The V gene lost 2 bases and the J gene lost 2 bases, with 33 bases spanning the gap. The DNA for the CDR3 is TGTGCCAGCAGTTACGGGGGGATTGGGACACGCGTCCGAACCGTACCAAACTATGGCTACACCTTC. As protein: CASSYGGIGTRVRTVPNYGYTF.

The chain combines TRBV4-3 with TRBJ2-2, with a possible D match to TRBD2 (5 bases). The V end was cut by 0 bases, the J end by 2 bases, with 13 bases between. This CDR3 spans 17 amino acids. Germline loops: CDR1 LGHNA, CDR2 YSLEER. DNA for the CDR3: TGCGCCAGCAGCCAAGATCCCAGCGGAGGAAACACCGGGGAGCTGTTTTTT. It yields the protein CASSQDPSGGNTGELFF.

This clonotype was recorded a few times. The CDR3 region is CASSPTGDAKNIQYF. CDR3 sequence (DNA): TGTGCCAGCAGCCCGACAGGGGACGCCAAAAACATTCAGTACTTC. V usage is TRBV7-9 and J usage is TRBJ2-4; 8 nucleotides agree with TRBD1. J gave up 1 base and V 5 bases, and 4 bases lay outside the gene matches. Looked up from germline, CDR1 is SEHNR and CDR2 is FQNEAQ (reference sequence). CDR3 length equals 15 residues.

The genes are TRBV27 and TRBJ2-7; TRBD2 matches at 10 bases. The germline V gene has CDR1 MNHEY and CDR2 SMNVEV (reference sequence). The CDR3 length is 17 residues. V was clipped by 5 bases and J by 7 bases; unmatched bases: 17. CDR3 sequence reads: CASSPGVAGGPLDEQYF. The DNA for the CDR3 is TGTGCCAGCAGTCCAGGGGTAGCGGGAGGACCGTTGGATGAGCAGTACTTC.

The V gene is TRBV21-1, the J gene TRBJ2-3. TRBV21-1 is classified as a pseudogene. The CDR3 runs to 18 residues. The CDR3, as DNA: TGTGCCAGCAGCAAAGACAGCGGACCCGTGTTGAGCACAGATACGCAGTATTTT. This translates into CASSKDSGPVLSTDTQYF.

This chain uses TRBV29-1 with TRBJ1-2; 8 bases are shared with TRBD1. This CDR3 comprises 14 residues. Germline V CDR1 and CDR2: SQVTM, ANQGSEA. Unmatched junction bases numbered 14, after V lost 7 bases and J lost 7 bases. The DNA for the CDR3 is TGCAGCGCTCCTCCCGGGACAGGTTTCTCTGGCTACACCTTC. Protein product: CSAPPGTGFSGYTF. Full variable domain (missing parts from reference TRBV29-1 and TRBJ1-2): SAVISQKPSRDICQRGTSLTIQCQVDSQVTMMFWYRQQPGQSLTLIATANQGSEATYESGFVIDKFPISRPNLTFSTLTVSNMSPEDSSIYLCSAPPGTGFSGYTFGSGTRLTVV.

This CDR3 is CASSLSRGGPEDQETQYF. As DNA, the CDR3 is TGTGCCAGCAGCTTAAGTCGGGGGGGGCCGGAGGACCAAGAGACCCAGTACTTC. The rearrangement uses TRBV7-2 and TRBJ2-5, with TRBD2 matching 8 bases. The trim removed 2 bases at V and 0 bases at J, leaving 11 bases unmatched. Germline V gene data show CDR1 as SGHTA and CDR2 as FQGNSA. The CDR3 sequence is 18 residues long.

The CDR3 is CASSETALSYNSPLHF. Here the CDR3 DNA reads TGTGCCAGTTCCGAGACAGCTCTCTCCTATAATTCACCCCTCCACTTT. The chain combines TRBV19 with TRBJ1-6; D possibly corresponds to TRBD1 (5 bases). Trimming removed 8 bases from V and 0 bases from J, with 14 bases in between. The CDR3 length is 16 residues. CDR1 is LNHDA, CDR2 SQIVND, per germline (reference sequence).

V is TRBV6-2 or TRBV6-3 and J is TRBJ2-7; D gene unclear. The germline V gene encodes CDR1 MNHEY and CDR2 SVGEGT. V lost 2 bases and J 6 bases, leaving 8 bases between the germline ends. This CDR3 is built from 12 residues. CDR3 in amino acids: CASSYEDFEQYF. CDR3 DNA: TGTGCCAGCAGTTACGAGGATTTCGAGCAGTACTTC.

This chain uses TRBV12-3 or TRBV12-4 with TRBJ2-1; tentatively, D is TRBD1 (5 bases). V was trimmed by 6 bases and J by 12 bases, leaving 15 bases between them. This CDR3 is 12 amino acids long. CDR3 DNA sequence: TGTGCCAGCAGGGACGACAGTCAGAGGCAGTTCTTC. As protein: CASRDDSQRQFF.

This chain connects TRBV10-3 to TRBJ2-3; D gene unclear. Trimming left V 10 bases short and J 6 bases short, with 11 bases between. CDR1 ENHRY and CDR2 SYGVKD come from the germline V gene. The CDR3 is made up of 11 amino acids. The CDR3 DNA follows: TGTGCCACGAGCATGGGGGATACGCAGTATTTT. Translated: CATSMGDTQYF.

A few counts support this clonotype. The rearrangement joins TRBV5-5 to TRBJ2-7, with TRBD1 matching 7 bases. V dropped 3 bases and J dropped 10; count of bases not matched to a gene: 16. CDR3 length: 15 amino acids. The germline V gene encodes CDR1 SGHKS and CDR2 YYEKEE (reference sequence). CDR3 sequence: CASSSEMSTGEIQYF. CDR3 in DNA: TGTGCCAGCAGCTCGGAGATGAGTACAGGGGAGATCCAGTACTTC. Drawing the rest from reference TRBV5-5 and TRBJ2-7, the complete variable domain is DAGVTQSPTHLIKTRGQQVTLRCSPISGHKSVSWYQQVLGQGPQFIFQYYEKEERGRGNFPDRFSARQFPNYSSELNVNALLLGDSALYLCASSSEMSTGEIQYFGPGTRLTVT.

The gene calls are TRBV20-1 and TRBJ2-3; perhaps TRBD2 as D (6 bases). The CDR3 sequence is 18 residues long. Between the trimmed V and J ends, which lost 0 bases and 0 bases, there was a span of 19 bases. Germline V gives CDR1 DFQATT, CDR2 SNEGSKA (reference sequence). The CDR3 reads CSARDGWRGTFSTDTQYF. The CDR3 DNA follows: TGCAGTGCTAGAGATGGTTGGCGGGGTACTTTTAGCACAGATACGCAGTATTTT.

V is TRBV28 and J is TRBJ2-7; 10 nucleotides align to TRBD1. This CDR3 spans 12 amino acids. J lost 5 bases, V lost 8 bases, and 3 bases had no gene match. Germline V gives CDR1 MDHEN, CDR2 SYDVKM. The CDR3: CASGQGVHEQYF. The DNA of the CDR3 is TGTGCCAGCGGACAGGGGGTACACGAGCAGTACTTC.

This rearrangement joins TRBV5-6 to TRBJ2-3, with 9 positions matching TRBD2. V was clipped by 4 bases and J by 3 bases; unmatched bases: 9. The CDR3 spans 16 residues. CDR1 SGHDT and CDR2 YYEEEE come from the germline V gene. CDR3 sequence: CASSPLASGTTDTQYF. CDR3 DNA: TGTGCCAGCAGCCCCCTGGCTAGCGGGACAACAGATACGCAGTATTTT.